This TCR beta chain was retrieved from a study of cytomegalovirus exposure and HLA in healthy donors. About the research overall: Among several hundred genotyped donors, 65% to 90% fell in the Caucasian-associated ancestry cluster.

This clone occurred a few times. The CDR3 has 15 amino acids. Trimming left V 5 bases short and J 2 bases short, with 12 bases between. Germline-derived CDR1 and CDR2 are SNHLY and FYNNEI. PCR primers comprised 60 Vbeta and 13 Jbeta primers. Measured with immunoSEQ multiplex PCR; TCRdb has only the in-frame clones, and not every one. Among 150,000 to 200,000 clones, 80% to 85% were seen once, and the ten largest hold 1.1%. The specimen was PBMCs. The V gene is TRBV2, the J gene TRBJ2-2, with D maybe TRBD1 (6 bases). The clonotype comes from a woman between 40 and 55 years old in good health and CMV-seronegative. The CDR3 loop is CASSQGNVNTGELFF. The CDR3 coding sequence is TGTGCCAGCAGTCAGGGGAACGTAAACACCGGGGAGCTGTTTTTT. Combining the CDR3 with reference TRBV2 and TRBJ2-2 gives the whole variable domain EPEVTQTPSHQVTQMGQEVILRCVPISNHLYFYWYRQILGQKVEFLVSFYNNEISEKSEIFDDQFSVERPDGSNFTLKIRSTKLEDSAMYFCASSQGNVNTGELFFGEGSRLTVL.